A single sample is the source of the 28 T cell receptor beta chains below, sequenced in a study of spatial heterogeneity in lung cancer. Findings and limits, study-wide: Intratumoral expanded alpha and beta TCR counts were found to track tumor mutation counts.

Via MiXCR, TCRdb re-called the 5' RACE reads, giving one row per CDR3 protein. Of approximately 8,000 distinct CDR3 sequences in the sample, approximately 9% were seen once. Time point here: sample taken at primary tumor resection. These receptors are not linked to any known antigen. The sequencing used lung tumor tissue, collected at surgery. The source of these receptors is a male donor with early-stage non-small cell lung cancer.

This clonotype is labeled medium-sized. A library prepared for alpha chains yielded this beta chain as an off-target read; its size is of little meaning. This rearrangement joins TRBV30 to TRBJ2-1; 9 bases are a match to TRBD2. Germline V lookup: CDR1 GTSNPN, CDR2 SVGIG (reference sequence). The CDR3 totals 11 residues. With 4 bases clipped from V and 14 bases from J, the junction kept 6 bases outside the gene matches. The CDR3, as DNA: TGTGCCTGGACGACTAGCGGTCCCGAGTTCTTC. Amino acid sequence: CAWTTSGPEFF.

In its sample, this clonotype ranks as medium-sized. This beta chain is off target for a library built for alpha chains, so its abundance means little. The chain has TRBV7-2 and TRBJ2-7, with 7 bases lining up with TRBD1. The junction had 7 bases not matched to a gene; V was cut back by 5 bases and J by 3 bases. The length of the CDR3 is 14 residues. Germline CDR1 SGHTA, CDR2 FQGNSA. The CDR3 loop is CASSLGQVSYEQYF. For the CDR3, the DNA is TGTGCCAGCAGCCTAGGACAGGTTAGCTACGAGCAGTACTTC.

This clonotype occurred many times. This beta chain turned up in a library designed for alpha chains; as an off-target read, its abundance says little. The genes are TRBV12-3 or TRBV12-4 and TRBJ2-7; D possibly corresponds to TRBD1 (6 bases). V was pared by 6 bases and J by 4 bases, with 13 bases between. The CDR3 is 13 amino acids. CDR3 residues: CASSSLQGYEQYF. CDR3 sequence (DNA): TGTGCCAGCAGCTCATTACAGGGTTACGAGCAGTACTTC.

This clonotype was seen ten or more times. This beta chain was picked up by a library intended for alpha chains and is off target, so its count carries little meaning. The rearrangement links TRBV20-1 to TRBJ1-2, with D tentatively TRBD1 (5 bases). There are 13 residues in the CDR3. Trimming cost V 5 bases and J 4 bases, with 14 bases left between them. Germline V lookup: CDR1 DFQATT, CDR2 SNEGSKA (reference sequence). The CDR3 spells CSARGGASYGYTF. In DNA form, the CDR3 reads TGCAGTGCTCGAGGAGGGGCTTCCTATGGCTACACCTTC.

Concerning this clonotype itself: This beta chain lies outside the target of a library built for alpha chains; its clone size means little. This chain joins TRBV11-1 and TRBJ2-5, with 11 positions matching TRBD2. Germline trimming cut 0 bases from V and 3 bases from J; bases unmatched to any gene: 6. The V gene's germline CDR1 is SGHAT and CDR2 FQDESV (reference sequence). CDR3 length equals 17 residues. The CDR3 here is CASSLAVAGGPEETQYF. The CDR3 bases are TGTGCCAGCAGCTTAGCGGTAGCGGGAGGGCCAGAAGAGACCCAGTACTTC.

By share, this clonotype ranks as medium-sized. This beta chain came through as a stray read in a library set up for alpha chains, and its size says little. This rearrangement joins TRBV9 to TRBJ2-3, with D possibly being TRBD1 or TRBD2 (5 bases each). The CDR3 totals 16 residues. CDR1 is SGDLS and CDR2 is YYNGEE in the germline V gene. Trimming removed 3 bases at V and 6 bases at J, with 20 bases between. Written as DNA, the CDR3 is TGTGCCAGCAGCGAACGAACAACGGGACCCTGGGATACGCAGTATTTT. Protein: CASSERTTGPWDTQYF. The full variable domain, with the rest looked up from reference TRBV9 and TRBJ2-3, is DSGVTQTPKHLITATGQRVTLRCSPRSGDLSVYWYQQSLDQGLQFLIQYYNGEERAKGNILERFSAQQFPDLHSELNLSSLELGDSALYFCASSERTTGPWDTQYFGPGTRLTVL.

This clonotype was observed many times. The library was built for alpha chains, so this beta chain is an off-target read and its size means little. This chain joins TRBV6-6 and TRBJ2-1, with unresolved D. Deletions cut 1 base from V and 5 bases from J, with 15 bases between. CDR1 is MNHNY and CDR2 is SVGAGI in the germline V gene (reference sequence). The CDR3 is made up of 16 amino acids. The CDR3 protein is CASSYFSGSPHNEQFF. The CDR3 DNA is TGTGCCAGCAGTTACTTCTCGGGCAGCCCCCACAATGAGCAGTTCTTC.

By share, this clonotype counts as medium-sized. For a library built for alpha chains, this beta chain is a stray read; little rests on its size. The chain links TRBV24-1 to TRBJ2-6, with D uncertain. The ends were cut back, 3 bases at V and 0 bases at J, with 5 bases in the middle. The CDR3 has 15 amino acids. The germline V gene has CDR1 KGHDR and CDR2 SFDVKD. In DNA form, the CDR3 reads TGTGCCACCAGTGATCGACGCTCTGGGGCCAACGTCCTGACTTTC. Amino acid sequence: CATSDRRSGANVLTF.

This clonotype is classed as medium-sized. The library was designed around alpha chains, so this beta chain is a stray read whose abundance carries little weight. V and J are TRBV13 and TRBJ2-3, with 10 bases aligning to TRBD2. The germline V gene has CDR1 PRHDT and CDR2 FYEKMQ (reference sequence). After removal of 5 bases from V and 5 bases from J, the junction contained 4 bases not matched to a gene. CDR3 size: 14 residues. The CDR3, as DNA: TGTGCCAGCAGCCTAGCGGGAGAGGGAGATACGCAGTATTTT. Protein: CASSLAGEGDTQYF.

This clonotype has at least ten counts. For a library built for alpha chains, this beta chain is a stray read; little rests on its size. The chain recombines TRBV20-1 with TRBJ2-3; TRBD2 might be the D (7 bases). Germline lookup yields CDR1 DFQATT and CDR2 SNEGSKA (reference sequence). The CDR3 loop spans 15 amino acids. Trimming took off 8 bases at V and 4 bases at J, with 22 bases between the two ends. The CDR3 region has the DNA TGCAGTCCATCCCCGGCGGGGGAGGGGGCAGATACGCAGTATTTT. Translation gives CSPSPAGEGADTQYF.

This clonotype is judged medium-sized. Within a library made for alpha chains, this beta chain is off target, and its count is uninformative. The rearrangement joins TRBV7-2 to TRBJ2-7, with 10 bases lining up with TRBD1. This CDR3 has 19 residues. V lost 3 bases to trimming and J lost 2 bases; unmatched junction nucleotides: 16. The germline V gene encodes CDR1 SGHTA and CDR2 FQGNSA. The CDR3 protein is CASSFPPGQGKERAYEQYF. In DNA form, the CDR3 reads TGTGCCAGCAGCTTTCCGCCGGGACAGGGGAAGGAGAGGGCCTACGAGCAGTACTTC. Supplemented by reference TRBV7-2 and TRBJ2-7, the full variable domain reads GAGVSQSPSNKVTEKGKDVELRCDPISGHTALYWYRQSLGQGLEFLIYFQGNSAPDKSGLPSDRFSAERTGGSVSTLTIQRTQQEDSAVYLCASSFPPGQGKERAYEQYFGPGTRLTVT.

This clonotype occurred many times. In a library made to pick up alpha chains, this beta chain is a stray read with a size that means little. The V call is TRBV5-1, the J call TRBJ1-2; TRBD1 matches at 8 bases. After removal of 4 bases from V and 3 bases from J, the junction contained 8 bases not matched to a gene. CDR1 is SGHRS, CDR2 YFSETQ, per germline. The CDR3 covers 15 residues. The DNA of the CDR3 is TGCGCCAGCAGCCCGAGACCAGGGGGCGACTATGGCTACACCTTC. It specifies CASSPRPGGDYGYTF. The full variable domain, in which reference TRBV5-1 and TRBJ1-2 provide the parts outside the CDR3, is KAGVTQTPRYLIKTRGQQVTLSCSPISGHRSVSWYQQTPGQGLQFLFEYFSETQRNKGNFPGRFSGRQFSNSRSEMNVSTLELGDSALYLCASSPRPGGDYGYTFGSGTRLTVV.

The table lists this clonotype with many counts. Within a library made for alpha chains, this beta chain is off target, and its count is uninformative. The chain employs TRBV5-6 and TRBJ2-7, with 7 bases fitting TRBD2. Germline V gene data show CDR1 as SGHDT and CDR2 as YYEEEE. The CDR3 has 15 amino acids. V shed 0 bases, J shed 5 bases, and the junction held 8 bases outside the gene matches. This CDR3 is CASSLVAGEVHEQYF. As DNA, the CDR3 is TGTGCCAGCAGCTTGGTGGCGGGAGAAGTCCACGAGCAGTACTTC.

A remark on this clonotype: Since it is a stray read in a library aimed at alpha chains, this beta chain has a size that is not meaningful. This chain links TRBV5-4 with TRBJ1-5; D gene ambiguous. V was cut by 0 bases and J by 4 bases, with 5 bases left in between. CDR1 is SGHNT and CDR2 is YYREEE in the germline V gene (reference sequence). This CDR3 has 13 amino acids. The CDR3 coding sequence is TGTGCCAGCAGCTTGGGAGAGAATCAGCCCCAGCATTTT. Its protein product is CASSLGENQPQHF.

Only a few counts were recorded for this clonotype. This beta chain came through as a stray read in a library set up for alpha chains, and its size says little. The rearrangement joins TRBV29-1 to TRBJ1-1; D is possibly TRBD1 (6 bases). This CDR3 region has 15 residues. CDR1 is SQVTM and CDR2 is ANQGSEA in the germline V gene. V lost 2 bases to trimming and J lost 4 bases, with 17 bases between them. DNA of the CDR3: TGCAGCGTTGAAAAAGGGGGGGGCGCGGGCACTGAAGCTTTCTTT. Amino acids: CSVEKGGGAGTEAFF.

The table lists this clonotype with many counts. This beta chain is an unintended read in a library built for alpha chains; its size means little. The CDR3 reads CASSLFGGRAYEQYF. The CDR3 DNA reads TGTGCCAGCAGCCTGTTTGGCGGGAGGGCCTACGAGCAGTACTTC. The chain has TRBV5-4 and TRBJ2-7; 9 bases line up with TRBD2. CDR3 length equals 15 residues. Germline V lookup: CDR1 SGHNT, CDR2 YYREEE (reference sequence). V was pared by 4 bases and J by 2 bases, with 7 bases of the junction left unmatched.

By share, this clonotype ranks as medium-sized (0.01 to 0.1%). Found in a library prepared for alpha chains, this beta chain is an off-target read, and its abundance has little meaning. The chain employs TRBV20-1 and TRBJ1-4, with D maybe TRBD1 (6 bases). Germline V gene data show CDR1 as DFQATT and CDR2 as SNEGSKA (reference sequence). This CDR3 has 12 residues. Trimming shortened V by 4 bases and J by 12 bases, and 15 bases separated the two germline ends. CDR3 region: CSATRDHRELFF. CDR3 nucleotide sequence: TGCAGTGCTACCCGGGACCACAGGGAACTGTTTTTT.

By proportion, this clonotype is medium-sized. This beta chain was picked up by a library intended for alpha chains and is off target, so its count carries little meaning. The chain has TRBV19 and TRBJ2-2; either TRBD1 or TRBD2 may supply D (5 bases each). Germline assignment: CDR1 LNHDA and CDR2 SQIVND (reference sequence). Trimming removed 5 bases at V and 7 bases at J, with 23 bases between. The CDR3 spans 17 residues. DNA of the CDR3: TGTGCCAGTAGTTCCTCCGGGACCTTGATATTAGGCGGGGAGCTGTTTTTT. This codes for CASSSSGTLILGGELFF.

This clonotype is termed medium-sized. This beta chain lies outside the target of a library built for alpha chains; its clone size means little. This chain joins TRBV10-2 and TRBJ1-2; D not resolved. The germline CDR1 and CDR2 sequences are WSHSY and SAAADI. The CDR3 loop spans 14 amino acids. With 2 bases removed from V and 4 bases from J, the gap between germline ends came to 11 bases. The CDR3 DNA is TGCGCCAGCAGTGAGACAGATTCTGCCTATGGCTACACCTTC. It specifies CASSETDSAYGYTF.

This clonotype was recorded many times. As an off-target read in a library built for alpha chains, this beta chain has a frequency of little significance. This chain joins TRBV5-6 and TRBJ1-1; a weak D match, TRBD1 (5 bases). Germline CDR1 is SGHDT and CDR2 is YYEEEE. Trimming pared 4 bases from V and 5 bases from J, leaving 18 bases between. The CDR3 consists of 15 residues. CDR3 in amino acids: CASSPPRGFWTEAFF. The CDR3 region has the DNA TGTGCCAGCAGCCCTCCGAGGGGCTTTTGGACTGAAGCTTTCTTT. The whole variable domain, remainder taken from reference TRBV5-6 and TRBJ1-1, is DAGVTQSPTHLIKTRGQQVTLRCSPKSGHDTVSWYQQALGQGPQFIFQYYEEEERQRGNFPDRFSGHQFPNYSSELNVNALLLGDSALYLCASSPPRGFWTEAFFGQGTRLTVV.

By share of the sample, this clonotype is medium-sized. This beta chain is an unintended read in a library built for alpha chains; its size means little. V and J are TRBV20-1 and TRBJ2-5, with TRBD1 matching 7 bases. CDR3 size: 13 residues. The junction had 6 bases not matched to a gene; V was cut back by 3 bases and J by 5 bases. CDR1 and CDR2 from the germline V gene are DFQATT and SNEGSKA (reference sequence). The CDR3 region is CSARPTGLETQYF. CDR3 nucleotides: TGCAGTGCTAGGCCGACAGGGCTCGAGACCCAGTACTTC.

Concerning this clonotype itself: Because the library targeted alpha chains, this beta chain is an off-target read whose size means little. The chain combines TRBV6-5 with TRBJ2-7; no firm D call. V was clipped by 10 bases and J by 2 bases, with 15 bases between them. The CDR3 covers 13 residues. CDR1 and CDR2 (germline): MNHEY, SVGAGI. This chain's CDR3 is CATTPGPPYEQYF. The CDR3 coding sequence is TGTGCCACCACCCCCGGGCCCCCCTACGAGCAGTACTTC.

This clonotype is classed as medium-sized. The library was built for alpha chains, so this beta chain is an off-target read and its size means little. The rearrangement uses TRBV10-3 and TRBJ2-1; D not resolved. V shed 0 bases and J shed 6 bases, with 9 bases lying between them. Germline V lookup: CDR1 ENHRY, CDR2 SYGVKD. The CDR3 sequence is 14 residues long. The CDR3 DNA sequence: TGTGCCATCAGTGAGTCAGCTTACAGCAATGAGCAGTTCTTC. It encodes CAISESAYSNEQFF.

Within the sample, this clonotype is medium-sized (0.01 to 0.1%). This beta chain is off target for a library built for alpha chains, so its abundance means little. This chain connects TRBV27 to TRBJ1-5, with D unresolved. The V gene's germline CDR1 is MNHEY and CDR2 SMNVEV (reference sequence). The CDR3 is 12 amino acids. Trimming stripped 3 bases from V and 6 bases from J, with 6 bases between. CDR3 in DNA: TGTGCCAGCAGTTTCCCGGGTCAGCCCCAGCATTTT. Its translation: CASSFPGQPQHF.

This clonotype was seen ten or more times. This beta chain is an unintended read in a library built for alpha chains; its size means little. The V and J genes are TRBV5-1 and TRBJ2-3; D is possibly TRBD1 (5 bases). V was pared by 0 bases and J by 4 bases, with 9 bases between. Looked up from germline, CDR1 is SGHRS and CDR2 is YFSETQ. CDR3 length: 14 residues. The CDR3 reads CASSLGQGSDTQYF. As DNA, the CDR3 is TGCGCCAGCAGCTTGGGTCAGGGTTCAGATACGCAGTATTTT.

For this clonotype: In a library made to pick up alpha chains, this beta chain is a stray read with a size that means little. The gene calls are TRBV30 and TRBJ2-2; 9 bases are a match to TRBD2. Germline V gene data show CDR1 as GTSNPN and CDR2 as SVGIG (reference sequence). Unmatched junction bases numbered 2, after V lost 3 bases and J lost 6 bases. CDR3 length equals 13 residues. CDR3 sequence (DNA): TGTGCCTGGAGGCGGGGGGGAGCCGGGGAGCTGTTTTTT. This translates into CAWRRGGAGELFF. The complete variable domain, with remaining parts taken from reference TRBV30 and TRBJ2-2, reads SQTIHQWPATLVQPVGSPLSLECTVEGTSNPNLYWYRQAAGRGLQLLFYSVGIGQISSEVPQNLSASRPQDRQFILSSKKLLLSDSGFYLCAWRRGGAGELFFGEGSRLTVL.

This clonotype was detected many times. This beta chain is an off-target read within a library intended for alpha chains, so its frequency means little. The gene calls are TRBV5-1 and TRBJ2-1; 10 bases align to TRBD2. This CDR3 has 16 residues. V was clipped by 4 bases and J by 1 base; unmatched bases: 5. The germline V gene has CDR1 SGHRS and CDR2 YFSETQ. The CDR3 sequence is CASSPLTSGSYNEQFF. The CDR3 DNA reads as TGCGCCAGCAGCCCTTTGACTAGCGGGTCCTACAATGAGCAGTTCTTC.

As concerns this clonotype: As an off-target read in a library built for alpha chains, this beta chain has a frequency of little significance. This chain uses TRBV7-6 with TRBJ2-7; 7 positions agree with TRBD1. Germline lookup yields CDR1 SGHVS and CDR2 FNYEAQ. V dropped 6 bases and J dropped 3; count of bases not matched to a gene: 8. This CDR3 has 14 residues. CDR3 residues: CASSSGQIYYEQYF. The CDR3 DNA reads as TGTGCCAGCAGTTCGGGACAGATATACTACGAGCAGTACTTC.